What follows are 17 T cell receptor beta chains derived from one specimen sequenced in a study of TIL therapy for anti-PD-1-resistant metastatic lung cancer. As for time point: pre-treatment sample, taken before nivolumab and TIL therapy. The immunoSEQ assay was v3. Produced via immunoSEQ multiplex PCR; TCRdb's table is partial and in-frame only. The sample records 52,000 or so clones, approximately 80% being singletons. The source was blood, collected at baseline. These receptors all come from a person aged 25 to 79 with non-small cell lung cancer.

The chain employs TRBV28 and TRBJ2-7, with D tentatively TRBD1 or TRBD2 (5 bases each). Trimming shortened V by 4 bases and J by 0 bases, and 16 bases separated the two germline ends. Germline CDR1 reads MDHEN; CDR2 reads SYDVKM. CDR3 length: 16 amino acids. The CDR3 DNA reads TGTGCCAGCAGTTCCTTAGGGGACCCTAGCTCCTACGAGCAGTACTTC. Encoded protein: CASSSLGDPSSYEQYF.

The gene calls are TRBV15 and TRBJ1-6; 7 positions agree with TRBD1. CDR1 is LNHNV and CDR2 is YYDKDF in the germline V gene (reference sequence). The CDR3 contains 16 residues. The ends lost 2 bases at V and 4 bases at J; junction bases unmatched: 5. The CDR3 sequence: CATSRTQGEYNSPLHF. The DNA for the CDR3 is TGTGCCACCAGCAGAACCCAGGGGGAGTATAATTCACCCCTCCACTTT.

V and J are TRBV9 and TRBJ1-1; 10 positions match TRBD1. Germline-derived CDR1 and CDR2 are SGDLS and YYNGEE. The CDR3 length is 14 residues. V shed 5 bases, J shed 6 bases, and the junction held 7 bases outside the gene matches. Here the CDR3 DNA reads TGTGCCAGCAGTCGGGACAGGGGAAACGCTGAAGCTTTCTTT. Residues: CASSRDRGNAEAFF.

The table lists this clone with a few counts. The J gene is TRBJ1-6, the V gene TRBV7-9, with 9 bases lining up with TRBD1. The CDR3 is 15 amino acids. V gave up 5 bases and J gave up 5 bases; unmatched junction bases: 4. The germline gives CDR1 SEHNR, CDR2 FQNEAQ (reference sequence). The CDR3 loop reads CASSRRDRDNSPLHF. The CDR3 DNA is TGTGCCAGCAGCCGAAGGGACAGGGATAATTCACCCCTCCACTTT.

This sequence joins TRBV15 and TRBJ1-5; the match to TRBD1 covers 7 bases. CDR1 and CDR2 (germline): LNHNV, YYDKDF (reference sequence). The CDR3 runs 14 residues. V shed 5 bases and J 3 bases; nucleotides not matched to a gene: 4. CDR3 residues: CATSGGQLNQPQHF. For the CDR3, the DNA is TGTGCCACCAGCGGGGGACAGCTCAATCAGCCCCAGCATTTT.

This clone was recorded once. The J gene is TRBJ1-1, the V gene TRBV7-9, with 7 positions matching TRBD1. The length of the CDR3 is 15 residues. Per the germline V gene, CDR1 is SEHNR and CDR2 is FQNEAQ (reference sequence). V was clipped by 5 bases and J by 5 bases; unmatched bases: 11. CDR3 DNA sequence: TGTGCCAGCAGCCCGTCAGCGACAGGGAAAACTGAAGCTTTCTTT. Translation: CASSPSATGKTEAFF.

The V call is TRBV14, the J call TRBJ2-1; tentatively, D is TRBD1 (5 bases). The V and J ends lost 5 bases and 0 bases respectively, with 11 bases between them. From germline, CDR1 is SGHDN and CDR2 FVKESK. This CDR3 spans 15 amino acids. The CDR3 sequence: CASSAREYSYNEQFF. The CDR3 DNA sequence: TGTGCCAGCAGCGCCAGGGAATACTCCTACAATGAGCAGTTCTTC.

The chain joins TRBV9 to TRBJ2-7, with a weak D call TRBD1 (6 bases). Trimming cost V 0 bases and J 5 bases, with 18 bases left between them. CDR3 length: 16 amino acids. Looked up from germline, CDR1 is SGDLS and CDR2 is YYNGEE. In DNA form, the CDR3 reads TGTGCCAGCAGCGTAGCTCCAGGGGTTGGTAGGAACGAGCAGTACTTC. Protein sequence: CASSVAPGVGRNEQYF.

V and J are TRBV12-5 and TRBJ2-5, with D possibly being TRBD1 or TRBD2 (5 bases each). Trimming shortened V by 1 base and J by 5 bases, and 20 bases separated the two germline ends. Germline CDR1 LGHNT, CDR2 FRNRAP. CDR3 size: 17 residues. The CDR3: CASGLGTGAKGRETQYF. In DNA form, the CDR3 reads TGTGCTAGTGGTTTGGGCACCGGGGCTAAGGGGCGTGAGACCCAGTACTTC. Together with reference TRBV12-5 and TRBJ2-5, the CDR3 gives the full variable domain: DARVTQTPRHKVTEMGQEVTMRCQPILGHNTVFWYRQTMMQGLELLAYFRNRAPLDDSGMPKDRFSAEMPDATLATLKIQPSEPRDSAVYFCASGLGTGAKGRETQYFGPGTRLLVL.

The chain carries TRBV4-3 and TRBJ2-2, with D perhaps matching TRBD2 (5 bases). The CDR3 is 15 amino acids. Germline CDR1 and CDR2: LGHNA and YSLEER. Trimming removed 1 base at V and 6 bases at J, with 12 bases between. The CDR3 protein is CASSQGTVVAGELFF. Written as DNA, the CDR3 is TGCGCCAGCAGCCAAGGGACTGTCGTCGCCGGGGAGCTGTTTTTT.

This chain links TRBV29-1 with TRBJ2-5, with 7 positions matching TRBD2. Germline loops: CDR1 SQVTM, CDR2 ANQGSEA. CDR3 size: 15 residues. Trimming took 2 bases from V and 7 from J; bases not matched to a gene: 13. The CDR3: CSVEFPARLARTQYF. The CDR3 region has the DNA TGCAGCGTTGAATTTCCGGCTCGACTAGCCCGGACCCAGTACTTC. Filled out from reference TRBV29-1 and TRBJ2-5, the complete variable domain reads SAVISQKPSRDICQRGTSLTIQCQVDSQVTMMFWYRQQPGQSLTLIATANQGSEATYESGFVIDKFPISRPNLTFSTLTVSNMSPEDSSIYLCSVEFPARLARTQYFGPGTRLLVL.

This rearrangement joins TRBV9 to TRBJ1-1, with 7 positions matching TRBD1. V gave up 0 bases and J gave up 5 bases; unmatched junction bases: 10. Germline CDR1 and CDR2: SGDLS and YYNGEE. The CDR3 is 16 residues long. The CDR3 region has the DNA TGTGCCAGCAGCGTAGACCCGACAGGGTTTTGGACTGAAGCTTTCTTT. It codes for CASSVDPTGFWTEAFF.

The chain has TRBV28 and TRBJ2-7; 9 bases align to TRBD1. V lost 6 bases, J lost 2 bases, and 5 bases stayed unmatched. The germline CDR1 and CDR2 sequences are MDHEN and SYDVKM. The length of the CDR3 is 14 residues. CDR3 DNA: TGTGCCAGCAGCGTGACAGGGGGGGCCTACGAGCAGTACTTC. Its protein product is CASSVTGGAYEQYF. The full variable domain, in which reference TRBV28 and TRBJ2-7 provide the parts outside the CDR3, is DVKVTQSSRYLVKRTGEKVFLECVQDMDHENMFWYRQDPGLGLRLIYFSYDVKMKEKGDIPEGYSVSREKKERFSLILESASTNQTSMYLCASSVTGGAYEQYFGPGTRLTVT.

This sequence joins TRBV24-1 and TRBJ2-1, with 8 bases aligning to TRBD2. V lost 1 base, J lost 4 bases, and 8 bases stayed unmatched. Germline V gives CDR1 KGHDR, CDR2 SFDVKD. The CDR3 consists of 17 residues. The CDR3 loop is CATSDLEAGEGYNEQFF. DNA of the CDR3: TGTGCCACCAGTGATTTAGAAGCGGGAGAAGGTTACAATGAGCAGTTCTTC.

This clone has only one observation. The chain couples TRBV7-9 to TRBJ1-1; D is undetermined. From germline, CDR1 is SEHNR and CDR2 FQNEAQ (reference sequence). The CDR3 loop spans 12 amino acids. The V end was cut by 8 bases, the J end by 5 bases, with 12 bases between. The CDR3 DNA reads TGTGCCAGCGGGCTACCGATAACTGAAGCTTTCTTT. Encoded protein: CASGLPITEAFF.

J is TRBJ2-1 and V is TRBV4-1, with TRBD2 matching over 9 bases. There are 15 residues in the CDR3. V dropped 7 bases and J dropped 6; count of bases not matched to a gene: 10. Germline loops: CDR1 MGHRA, CDR2 YSYEKL. CDR3 DNA: TGCGCCAGCACCCCAGCGGGAGGCGCCCCCAATGAGCAGTTCTTC. Its translation is CASTPAGGAPNEQFF.

The chain links TRBV27 to TRBJ2-1; 7 bases line up with TRBD1. The V segment lost 6 bases and the J segment 4 bases; nucleotides outside the gene matches: 3. Per the germline V gene, CDR1 is MNHEY and CDR2 is SMNVEV (reference sequence). There are 13 residues in the CDR3. CDR3 sequence (DNA): TGTGCCAGCAGGGGACAGCTATACAATGAGCAGTTCTTC. Its protein product is CASRGQLYNEQFF.